A selection of T cell receptor beta chains follows, all from one sample in a study of regulatory T cells in long-lasting Graves disease. TCRdb independently ran MiXCR on the multiplex PCR reads; one entry per CDR3 protein. The data hold roughly 610,000 distinct CDR3 sequences, with about 16% observed a single time. This same sample was also part of a study on T cells in Graves' hyperthyroidism and ophthalmopathy.

The sequencing used peripheral blood mononuclear cells (PBMCs), collected at new diagnosis, from a patient treated with antithyroid drugs. The receptors stem from a man in his late teens or twenties with Graves disease. Each CDR3 is given with its conserved first and last residue. Each record gives: D gene, clone size, J gene, V gene, CDR3 protein, CDR3 DNA. A D gene is named only where the DNA matches it firmly. For some rows the clone size is stated as once, few or many, or as a class when expanded; others skip it.

TRBD1 . TRBJ2-5 TRBV2 CASSQVSRDRGKTQYF TGCGCCAGCAGCCAAGTATCCCGGGACAGGGGGAAGACCCAGTACTTC
TRBD1 . TRBJ2-7 TRBV7-9 CASSPRQGLSYEQYF TGTGCCAGCAGCCCGCGACAGGGCCTCTCCTACGAGCAGTACTTC
TRBD1 many TRBJ2-1 TRBV5-1 CASSFRTGGYNEQFF TGCGCCAGCAGCTTCCGGACAGGGGGCTACAATGAGCAGTTCTTC
. many TRBJ1-1 TRBV12-3/TRBV12-4 CASSLALPTLNTEAFF TGTGCCAGCAGTTTAGCGCTCCCGACCTTGAACACTGAAGCTTTCTTT
TRBD2 . TRBJ2-4 TRBV3-1 CASSQANIPGLAGEVRLFF TGTGCCAGCAGCCAAGCAAATATTCCGGGACTAGCGGGAGAGGTACGTCTGTTCTTC
. . TRBJ2-1 TRBV20-1 CSARAGTTNEQFF TGCAGTGCTAGAGCGGGAACCACCAATGAGCAGTTCTTC
TRBD1 few TRBJ2-1 TRBV24-1 CATSDTQRGQGGSNEQFF TGTGCCACCAGTGATACCCAAAGGGGACAGGGGGGTAGCAATGAGCAGTTCTTC
. many TRBJ2-2 TRBV28 CASIGSGSMTGELFF TGTGCCAGCATCGGAAGCGGTAGCATGACCGGGGAGCTGTTTTTT
TRBD2 . TRBJ2-5 TRBV13 CASSLGTSGRDETQYF TGTGCCAGCAGCTTAGGGACTAGCGGGAGGGACGAGACCCAGTACTTC
. . TRBJ1-5 TRBV18 CASSNAGMLNNQPQHF TGTGCCAGCTCAAATGCGGGGATGTTAAACAATCAGCCCCAGCATTTT
TRBD2 many TRBJ2-5 TRBV20-1 CSARVAGGPGETQYF TGCAGTGCTAGAGTGGCGGGAGGGCCGGGGGAGACCCAGTACTTC
. many TRBJ2-7 TRBV27 CASSLSSGPVYEQYF TGTGCCAGCAGTTTATCCTCGGGACCCGTCTACGAGCAGTACTTC
TRBD1 many TRBJ2-7 TRBV28 CASSLLDRAYEQYF TGTGCCAGCAGTTTATTGGACAGGGCCTACGAGCAGTACTTC
. many TRBJ2-1 TRBV6-2/TRBV6-3 CASSYSREQFF TGTGCCAGCAGTTACTCAAGGGAGCAGTTCTTC
TRBD2 . TRBJ2-3 TRBV5-1 CASSLSSGAQYF TGCGCCAGCAGCTTGTCTAGCGGGGCGCAGTATTTT
TRBD2 few TRBJ2-5 TRBV15 CATSRDVASGRGAATQYF TGTGCCACCAGCAGAGATGTGGCTAGCGGGAGGGGGGCGGCGACCCAGTACTTC
. few TRBJ2-3 TRBV7-9 CASSSGYRTDTQYF TGTGCCAGCAGCTCGGGGTATCGGACAGATACGCAGTATTTT
. many TRBJ1-2 TRBV12-3/TRBV12-4 CASSLEDGANYGYTF TGTGCCAGCAGTTTAGAAGACGGAGCTAACTATGGCTACACCTTC
. many TRBJ2-1 TRBV10-3 CAISSMDGNNEQFF TGTGCCATCAGTTCTATGGACGGCAACAATGAGCAGTTCTTC
TRBD2 many TRBJ2-3 TRBV6-2/TRBV6-3 CASSKPLAGAADTQYF TGTGCCAGCAGTAAACCCTTAGCGGGAGCTGCTGATACGCAGTATTTT
TRBD2 . TRBJ2-5 TRBV25-1 CASSLGTTPQETQYF TGTGCCAGCAGCCTGGGGACTACCCCTCAAGAGACCCAGTACTTC
. . TRBJ1-5 TRBV30 CAWSRRENQPQHF TGTGCCTGGAGTAGAAGGGAAAATCAGCCCCAGCATTTT
. few TRBJ2-3 TRBV7-3 CASSSSTQSDTQYF TGTGCCAGCAGCTCGTCGACACAGTCAGATACGCAGTATTTT
TRBD2 few TRBJ2-7 TRBV11-2 CASSSIKREGSYEQYF TGTGCCAGCAGCTCCATAAAGCGGGAGGGCTCCTACGAGCAGTACTTC
TRBD1 many TRBJ1-2 TRBV7-9 CASSLGQGRNYGYTF TGTGCCAGCAGCTTAGGACAGGGGCGCAACTATGGCTACACCTTC
TRBD1 . TRBJ1-3 TRBV4-1 CASSQAVGRGLGNTIYF TGCGCCAGCAGCCAAGCAGTTGGAAGGGGGCTTGGAAACACCATATATTTT
. many TRBJ1-1 TRBV28 CASSSQGRTEAFF TGTGCCAGCAGTTCGCAGGGTAGAACTGAAGCTTTCTTT
. few TRBJ1-1 TRBV5-1 CASSLGPINTEAFF TGCGCCAGCAGCTTGGGACCGATTAACACTGAAGCTTTCTTT
. many TRBJ2-3 TRBV2 CASSDVNPTDTQYF TGTGCCAGCAGTGACGTGAATCCCACAGATACGCAGTATTTT
. many TRBJ2-7 TRBV29-1 CSAGTTSSYEQYF TGCAGCGCCGGGACAACAAGCTCCTACGAGCAGTACTTC
. few TRBJ2-7 TRBV29-1 CSVIRASPISYEQYF TGCAGCGTTATCCGGGCTAGCCCGATCTCCTACGAGCAGTACTTC
. few TRBJ1-1 TRBV19 CASSIHTEAFF TGTGCCAGTAGTATCCACACTGAAGCTTTCTTT
TRBD2 . TRBJ2-2 TRBV5-8 CASSTLLAGGPGELFF TGTGCCAGCAGCACCTTACTAGCGGGAGGGCCCGGGGAGCTGTTTTTT
TRBD1 many TRBJ1-2 TRBV5-1 CASRRSEGAHHTF TGCGCCAGCAGGCGCTCGGAGGGGGCGCATCACACCTTC
. many TRBJ1-2 TRBV2 CASSTQGGTAIGYTF TGTGCCAGCAGTACGCAGGGAGGGACTGCTATCGGCTACACCTTC
TRBD2 many TRBJ2-1 TRBV28 CASSFLTSGRLNEQFF TGTGCCAGCAGTTTCCTGACTAGCGGGAGGTTAAATGAGCAGTTCTTC
. many TRBJ2-7 TRBV28 CASSIQYEQYF TGTGCCAGCAGCATACAATACGAGCAGTACTTC
. . TRBJ1-2 TRBV20-1 CSARPNYPGYTF TGCAGTGCTAGACCTAATTATCCGGGCTACACCTTC
TRBD1 many TRBJ1-4 TRBV12-3/TRBV12-4 CASSSGQGDEKLFF TGTGCCAGCAGTTCCGGACAGGGCGATGAAAAACTGTTTTTT
. . TRBJ1-2 TRBV29-1 CSGGPLGSYGYTF TGCAGCGGCGGCCCCTTGGGGTCATATGGCTACACCTTC
TRBD1 few TRBJ2-7 TRBV27 CASSSYGTAYEQYF TGTGCCAGCAGTTCCTACGGGACAGCCTACGAGCAGTACTTC
TRBD1 . TRBJ1-1 TRBV5-4 CASSSTTGGVTEAFF TGTGCCAGCAGCTCCACTACAGGGGGCGTCACTGAAGCTTTCTTT
TRBD1 . TRBJ2-7 TRBV29-1 CSVVAPGTGFYEQYF TGCAGCGTTGTGGCCCCCGGGACAGGGTTCTACGAGCAGTACTTC
. many TRBJ2-3 TRBV2 CASSDWSVGTDTQYF TGTGCCAGCAGCGATTGGTCGGTTGGGACAGATACGCAGTATTTT
. . TRBJ2-6 TRBV5-1 CASSSTLGGGANVLTF TGCGCCAGCAGCTCAACCCTAGGGGGTGGGGCCAACGTCCTGACTTTC
. . TRBJ2-3 TRBV18 CASSLQGITDTQYF TGTGCCAGCTCACTCCAGGGAATCACAGATACGCAGTATTTT
. few TRBJ1-5 TRBV6-1 CASSTTQLGSQPQHF TGTGCCAGCAGCACTACCCAGTTGGGGTCTCAGCCCCAGCATTTT